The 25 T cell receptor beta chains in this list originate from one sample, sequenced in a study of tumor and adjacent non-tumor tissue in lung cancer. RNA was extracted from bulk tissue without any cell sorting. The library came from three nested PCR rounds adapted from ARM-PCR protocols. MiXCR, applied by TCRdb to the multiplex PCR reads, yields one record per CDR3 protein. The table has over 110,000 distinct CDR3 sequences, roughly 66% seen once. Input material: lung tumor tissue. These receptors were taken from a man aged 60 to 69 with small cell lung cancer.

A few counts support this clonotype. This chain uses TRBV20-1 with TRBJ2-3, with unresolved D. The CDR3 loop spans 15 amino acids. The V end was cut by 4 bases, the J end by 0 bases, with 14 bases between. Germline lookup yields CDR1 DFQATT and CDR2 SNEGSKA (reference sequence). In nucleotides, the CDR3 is TGCAGTGCTACCCTCCGGCCCACTAGCACAGATACGCAGTATTTT. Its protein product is CSATLRPTSTDTQYF.

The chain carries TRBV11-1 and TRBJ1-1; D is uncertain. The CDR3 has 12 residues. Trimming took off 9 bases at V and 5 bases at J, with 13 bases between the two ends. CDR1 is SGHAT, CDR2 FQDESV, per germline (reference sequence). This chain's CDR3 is CASSHLGTEAFF. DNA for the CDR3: TGTGCCAGTAGCCATCTGGGTACTGAAGCTTTCTTT.

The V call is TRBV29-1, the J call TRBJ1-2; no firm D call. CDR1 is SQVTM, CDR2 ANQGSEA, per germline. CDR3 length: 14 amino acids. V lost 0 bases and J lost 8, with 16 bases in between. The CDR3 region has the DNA TGCAGCGTTGAAGAAGGGCCTCGGGGTGGGGGCTACACCTTC. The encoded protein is CSVEEGPRGGGYTF.

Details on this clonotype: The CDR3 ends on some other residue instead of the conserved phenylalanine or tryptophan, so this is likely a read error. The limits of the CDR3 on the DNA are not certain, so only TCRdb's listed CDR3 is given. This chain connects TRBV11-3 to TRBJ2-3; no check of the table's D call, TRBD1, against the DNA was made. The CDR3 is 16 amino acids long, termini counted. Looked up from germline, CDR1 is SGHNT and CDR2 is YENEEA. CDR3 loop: CASSLGGGEGTDTQYY.

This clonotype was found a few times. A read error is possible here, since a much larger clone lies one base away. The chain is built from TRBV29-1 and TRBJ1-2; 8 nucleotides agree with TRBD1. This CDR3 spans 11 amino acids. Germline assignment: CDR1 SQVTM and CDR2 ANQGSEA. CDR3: CSVRTGTGYAF. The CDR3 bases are TGCAGCGTTAGGACAGGGACGGGCTACGCCTTC. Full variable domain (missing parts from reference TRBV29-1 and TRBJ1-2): SAVISQKPSRDICQRGTSLTIQCQVDSQVTMMFWYRQQPGQSLTLIATANQGSEATYESGFVIDKFPISRPNLTFSTLTVSNMSPEDSSIYLCSVRTGTGYAFGSGTRLTVV.

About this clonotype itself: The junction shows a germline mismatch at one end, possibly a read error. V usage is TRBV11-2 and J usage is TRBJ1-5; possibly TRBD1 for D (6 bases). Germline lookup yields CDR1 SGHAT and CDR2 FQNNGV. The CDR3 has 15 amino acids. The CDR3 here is CVSSLNRDSNQPQHF. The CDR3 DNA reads TGTGTCAGCAGCTTAAACAGGGATAGCAATCAGCCCCAGCATTTT.

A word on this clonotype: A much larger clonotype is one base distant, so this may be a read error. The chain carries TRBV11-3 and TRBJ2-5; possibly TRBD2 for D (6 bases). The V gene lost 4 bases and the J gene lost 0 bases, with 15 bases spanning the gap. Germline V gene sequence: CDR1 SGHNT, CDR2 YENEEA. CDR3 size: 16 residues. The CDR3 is CASSYGGVIHQETQYF. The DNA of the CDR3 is TGTGCCAGCAGCTACGGAGGGGTGATCCACCAAGAGACCCAGTACTTC.

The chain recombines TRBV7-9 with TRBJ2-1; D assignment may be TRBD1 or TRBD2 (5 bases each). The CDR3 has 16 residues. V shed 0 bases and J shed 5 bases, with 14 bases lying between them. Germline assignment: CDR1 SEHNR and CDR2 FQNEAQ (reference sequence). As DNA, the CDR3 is TGTGCCAGCAGCTTAGCGATTTCCGGGACGGACAATGAGCAGTTCTTC. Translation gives CASSLAISGTDNEQFF.

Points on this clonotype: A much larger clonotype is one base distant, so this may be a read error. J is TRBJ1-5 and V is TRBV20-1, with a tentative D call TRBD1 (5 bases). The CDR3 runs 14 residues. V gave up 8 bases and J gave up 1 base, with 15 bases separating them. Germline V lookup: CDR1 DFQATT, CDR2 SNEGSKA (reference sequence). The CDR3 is CSSVWGTSNQPQHF. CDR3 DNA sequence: TGCAGTTCTGTCTGGGGGACCAGCAATCAGCCCCAGCATTTT.

CDR3 in DNA: TGTGCCAGCAGCTTGCCAGGGGGCATAGATACGCAGTATTTT. As protein: CASSLPGGIDTQYF. The chain has TRBV11-2 and TRBJ2-3; 8 nucleotides line up with TRBD1. Trimming took 3 bases from V and 5 from J; bases not matched to a gene: 4. Germline V CDR1 and CDR2: SGHAT, FQNNGV. The CDR3 runs 14 residues.

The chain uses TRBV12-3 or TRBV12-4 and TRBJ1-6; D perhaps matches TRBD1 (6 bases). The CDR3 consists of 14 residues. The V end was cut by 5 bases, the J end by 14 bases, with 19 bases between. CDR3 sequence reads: CASSPRQVLGSLHF. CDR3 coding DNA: TGTGCCAGCAGTCCGCGACAGGTTCTCGGCTCCCTCCACTTT.

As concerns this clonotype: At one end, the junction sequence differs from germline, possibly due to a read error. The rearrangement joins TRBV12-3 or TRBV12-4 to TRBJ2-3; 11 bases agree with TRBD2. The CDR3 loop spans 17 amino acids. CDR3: CASSELGLAGCTDTQYF. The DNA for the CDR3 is TGTGCCAGCAGTGAGCTCGGACTAGCGGGCTGCACAGATACGCAATATTTT.

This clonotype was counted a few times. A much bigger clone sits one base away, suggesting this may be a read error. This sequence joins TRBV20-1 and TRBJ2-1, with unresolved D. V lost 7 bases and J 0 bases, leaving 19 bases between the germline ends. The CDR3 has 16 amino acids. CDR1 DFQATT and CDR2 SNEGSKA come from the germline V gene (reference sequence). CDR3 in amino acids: CSVSLWTSSSYNEQFF. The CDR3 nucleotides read TGCAGTGTTAGTTTGTGGACCTCAAGCTCCTACAATGAGCAGTTCTTC.

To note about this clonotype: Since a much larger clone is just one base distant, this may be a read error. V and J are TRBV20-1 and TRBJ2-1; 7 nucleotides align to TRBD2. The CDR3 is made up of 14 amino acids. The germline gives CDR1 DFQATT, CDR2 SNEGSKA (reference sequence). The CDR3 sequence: CTAREGSWGGEQFF. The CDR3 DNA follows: TGCACTGCTAGAGAAGGTAGCTGGGGGGGTGAGCAGTTCTTC.

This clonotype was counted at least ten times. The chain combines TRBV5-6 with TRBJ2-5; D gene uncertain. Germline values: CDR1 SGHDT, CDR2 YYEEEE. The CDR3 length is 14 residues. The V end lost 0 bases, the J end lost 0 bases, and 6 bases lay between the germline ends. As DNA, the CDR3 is TGTGCCAGCAGCTTGGTGCACGACCAAGAGACCCAGTACTTC. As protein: CASSLVHDQETQYF.

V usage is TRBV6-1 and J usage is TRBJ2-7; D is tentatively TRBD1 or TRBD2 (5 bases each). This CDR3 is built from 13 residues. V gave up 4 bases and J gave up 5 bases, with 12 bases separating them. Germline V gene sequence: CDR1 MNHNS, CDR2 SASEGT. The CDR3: CASSARGSNEQYF. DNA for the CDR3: TGTGCCAGCAGTGCCCGGGGCAGCAACGAGCAGTACTTC.

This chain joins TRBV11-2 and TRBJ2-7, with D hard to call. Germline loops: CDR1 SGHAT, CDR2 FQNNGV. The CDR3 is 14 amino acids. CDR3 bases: TGTTCCAGCAGTCCTGACTCCGGTTCCTACGAGCAGTACGTC. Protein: CSSSPDSGSYEQYV.

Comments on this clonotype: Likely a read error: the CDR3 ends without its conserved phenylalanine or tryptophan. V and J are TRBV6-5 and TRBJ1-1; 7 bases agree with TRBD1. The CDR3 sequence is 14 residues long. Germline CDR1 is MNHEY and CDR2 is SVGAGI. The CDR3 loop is CANSYRGLETEAFI. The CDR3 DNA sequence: TGTGCCAACAGTTATAGGGGGCTAGAAACTGAAGCTTTCATT.

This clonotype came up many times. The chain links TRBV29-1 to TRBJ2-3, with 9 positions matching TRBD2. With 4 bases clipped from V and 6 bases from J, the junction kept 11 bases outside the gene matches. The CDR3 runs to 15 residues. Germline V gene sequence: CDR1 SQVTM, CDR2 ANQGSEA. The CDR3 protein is CSVGVASGAGDTQYF. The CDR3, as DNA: TGCAGCGTTGGGGTGGCTAGCGGGGCGGGGGATACGCAGTATTTT.

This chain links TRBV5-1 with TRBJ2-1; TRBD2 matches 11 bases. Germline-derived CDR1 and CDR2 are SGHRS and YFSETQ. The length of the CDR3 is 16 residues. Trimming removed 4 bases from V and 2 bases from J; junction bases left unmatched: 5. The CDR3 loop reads CASSMTSGATYNEQFF. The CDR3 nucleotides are TGCGCCAGCAGCATGACTAGCGGGGCGACCTACAATGAGCAGTTCTTC.

The CDR3 region is CASSRISGRGYNEQFF. The CDR3 region has the DNA TGTGCCAGCAGCCGGATTAGCGGGAGAGGTTACAATGAGCAGTTCTTC. The rearrangement links TRBV7-8 to TRBJ2-1; 9 nucleotides match TRBD2. Germline V CDR1 and CDR2: SGHVS, FQNEAQ. Trimming at V came to 5 bases and at J to 4 bases, leaving 9 bases not matched to a gene. The CDR3 is 16 residues long.

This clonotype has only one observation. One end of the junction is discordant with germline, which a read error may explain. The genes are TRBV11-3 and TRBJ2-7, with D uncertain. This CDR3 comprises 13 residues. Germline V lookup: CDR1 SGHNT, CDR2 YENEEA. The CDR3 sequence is CAISDINSYEQYF. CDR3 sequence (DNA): TGTGCCATCAGCGATATCAACTCCTATGAGCAGTACTTC.

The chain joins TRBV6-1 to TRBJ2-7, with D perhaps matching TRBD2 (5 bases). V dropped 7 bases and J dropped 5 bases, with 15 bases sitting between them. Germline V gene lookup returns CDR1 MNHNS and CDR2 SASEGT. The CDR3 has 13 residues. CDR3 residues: CASIVRRTHEQYF. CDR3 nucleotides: TGTGCCAGCATTGTAAGGAGGACTCACGAGCAGTACTTC.

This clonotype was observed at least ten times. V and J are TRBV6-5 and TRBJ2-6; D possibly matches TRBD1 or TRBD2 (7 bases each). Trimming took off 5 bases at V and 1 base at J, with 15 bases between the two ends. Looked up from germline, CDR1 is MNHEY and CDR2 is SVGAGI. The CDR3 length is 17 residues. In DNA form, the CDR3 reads TGTGCCAGCAGTCCAGGGGGGGCGGTTTCTGGGGCCAACGTCCTGACTTTC. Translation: CASSPGGAVSGANVLTF.

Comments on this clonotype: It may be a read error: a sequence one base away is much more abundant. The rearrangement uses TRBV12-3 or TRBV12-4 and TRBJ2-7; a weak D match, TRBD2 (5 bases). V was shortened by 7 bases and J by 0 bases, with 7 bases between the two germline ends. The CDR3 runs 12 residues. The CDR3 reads CASNGLSYEQYF. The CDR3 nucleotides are TGTGCCAGCAACGGACTCTCCTACGAGCAGTACTTC.